The T cell receptor (beta chain) under discussion was sequenced for a study of blood T cell repertoires in COVID-19. The method was immunoSEQ multiplex PCR; TCRdb's version includes in-frame clones alone and lacks a portion of them. The sample includes more than 95,000 clones, roughly 80% of them seen just once. This CDR3 has 13 amino acids. Trimming removed 0 bases from V and 7 bases from J; junction bases left unmatched: 0. In this sample, this clone turned up a few times. J is TRBJ2-1 and V is TRBV12-3 or TRBV12-4; 7 bases align to TRBD2. This receptor was obtained from a woman older than 75 with acute or convalescent COVID-19. Input material: peripheral blood. The CDR3: CASSLAGGNEQFF. For the CDR3, the DNA is TGTGCCAGCAGTTTAGCGGGAGGGAATGAGCAGTTCTTC.